This entry is about one TCR beta chain. The antigen remains undetermined. Nominally healthy donors were sampled, though unrecorded immune exposures were likely. This PCR relied on a set of 60 Vbeta primers and 13 Jbeta primers. Profiling relied on immunoSEQ multiplex PCR, and the TCRdb table lists in-frame clones only, not all of them. The table records more than 85,000 clones, around four fifths of them present only once. The data originate from a study of cytomegalovirus exposure and HLA in healthy donors. This CDR3 is built from 15 residues. V was clipped by 7 bases and J by 1 base, with 13 bases between them. Per germline, CDR1 LNHDA and CDR2 SQIVND (reference sequence). The study's findings and limits: In an earlier analysis, productive rearrangement rates for most beta V segments clustered near 90% or 30%. Researchers catalogued some 160 TCR beta chains as cytomegalovirus-associated. Across donors, presence/absence analyses took sequencing depth to be roughly uniform.

This TCR came from a man in his forties in good health and CMV-seronegative. The V call is TRBV19, the J call TRBJ1-4; maybe TRBD1 (6 bases). The sample was PBMCs. The CDR3 sequence: CASNGGLVTNEKLFF. The CDR3 nucleotides read TGTGCCAGTAATGGGGGCCTGGTAACTAATGAAAAACTGTTTTTT.